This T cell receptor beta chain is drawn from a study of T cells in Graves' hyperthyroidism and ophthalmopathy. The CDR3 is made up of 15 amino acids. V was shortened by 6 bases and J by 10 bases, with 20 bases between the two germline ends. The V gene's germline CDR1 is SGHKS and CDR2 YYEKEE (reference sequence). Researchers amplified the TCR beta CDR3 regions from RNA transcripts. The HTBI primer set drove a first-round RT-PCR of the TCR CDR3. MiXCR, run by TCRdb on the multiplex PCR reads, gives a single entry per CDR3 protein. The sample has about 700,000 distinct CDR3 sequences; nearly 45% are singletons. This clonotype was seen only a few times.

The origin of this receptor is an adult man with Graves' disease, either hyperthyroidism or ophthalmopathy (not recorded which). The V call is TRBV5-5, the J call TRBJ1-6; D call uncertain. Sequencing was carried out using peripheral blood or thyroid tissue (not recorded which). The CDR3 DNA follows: TGTGCCAGCACCCTGAAGTCTGGGTCGGACTCACCCCTCCACTTT. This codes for CASTLKSGSDSPLHF.